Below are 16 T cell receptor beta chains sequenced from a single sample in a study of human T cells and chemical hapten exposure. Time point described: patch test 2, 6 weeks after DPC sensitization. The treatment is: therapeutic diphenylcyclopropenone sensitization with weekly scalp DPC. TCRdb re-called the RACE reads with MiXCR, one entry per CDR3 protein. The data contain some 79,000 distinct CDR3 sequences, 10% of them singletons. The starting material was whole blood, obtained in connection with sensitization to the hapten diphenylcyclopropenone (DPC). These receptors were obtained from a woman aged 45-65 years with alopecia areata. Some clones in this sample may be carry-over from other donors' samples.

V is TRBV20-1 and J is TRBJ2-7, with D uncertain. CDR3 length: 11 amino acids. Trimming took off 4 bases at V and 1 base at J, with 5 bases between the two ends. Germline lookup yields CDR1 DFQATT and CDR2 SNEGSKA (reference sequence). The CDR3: CSATPSYEQYF. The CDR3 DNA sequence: TGCAGTGCTACACCGTCCTACGAGCAGTACTTC.

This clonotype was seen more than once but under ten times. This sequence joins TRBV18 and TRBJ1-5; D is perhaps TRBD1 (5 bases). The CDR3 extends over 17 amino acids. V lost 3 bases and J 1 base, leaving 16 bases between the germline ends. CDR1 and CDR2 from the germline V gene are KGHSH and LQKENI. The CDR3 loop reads CASSPEIVGGSNQPQHF. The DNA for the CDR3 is TGTGCCAGCTCACCCGAAATTGTGGGGGGAAGCAATCAGCCCCAGCATTTT. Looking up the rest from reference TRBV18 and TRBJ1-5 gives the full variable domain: NAGVMQNPRHLVRRRGQEARLRCSPMKGHSHVYWYRQLPEEGLKFMVYLQKENIIDESGMPKERFSAEFPKEGPSILRIQQVVRGDSAAYFCASSPEIVGGSNQPQHFGDGTRLSIL.

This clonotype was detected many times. The CDR3 loop reads CASNPGDQETQYF. The DNA of the CDR3 is TGTGCCAGCAACCCAGGGGACCAAGAGACCCAGTACTTC. The chain combines TRBV28 with TRBJ2-5; a possible D gene is TRBD1 (6 bases). V was trimmed by 7 bases and J by 0 bases, leaving 9 bases between them. Germline CDR1 MDHEN, CDR2 SYDVKM. The CDR3 length is 13 residues.

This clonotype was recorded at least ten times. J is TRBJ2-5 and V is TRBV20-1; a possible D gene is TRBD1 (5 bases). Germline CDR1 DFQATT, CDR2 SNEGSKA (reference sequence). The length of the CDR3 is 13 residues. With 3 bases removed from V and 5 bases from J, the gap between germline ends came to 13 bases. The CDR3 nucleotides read TGCAGTGCTAGTGACAGCCCCCCCGAGACCCAGTACTTC. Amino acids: CSASDSPPETQYF.

The CDR3 coding sequence is TGTGCCAGCTCCCCATGGGGGGGGGTCAATCAGCCCCAGCATTTT. Translating gives CASSPWGGVNQPQHF. The rearrangement links TRBV18 to TRBJ1-5; D is possibly TRBD1 (5 bases). V lost 6 bases to trimming and J lost 3 bases, with 15 bases between them. The CDR3 contains 15 residues. Germline-derived CDR1 and CDR2 are KGHSH and LQKENI.

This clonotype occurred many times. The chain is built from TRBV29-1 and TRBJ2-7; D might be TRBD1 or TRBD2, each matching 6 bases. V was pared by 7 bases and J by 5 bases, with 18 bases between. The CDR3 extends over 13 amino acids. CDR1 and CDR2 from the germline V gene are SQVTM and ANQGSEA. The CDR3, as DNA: TGCAGCGCGCGTTTTGGGGGGCTCCACGAGCAGTACTTC. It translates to CSARFGGLHEQYF.

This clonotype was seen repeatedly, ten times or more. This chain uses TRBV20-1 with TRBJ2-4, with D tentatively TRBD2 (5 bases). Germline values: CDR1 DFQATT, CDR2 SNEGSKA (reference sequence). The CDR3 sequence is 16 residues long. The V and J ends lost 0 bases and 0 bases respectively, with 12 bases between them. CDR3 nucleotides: TGCAGTGCTAGAGATCTGGAGGATTTAGCCAAAAACATTCAGTACTTC. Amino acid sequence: CSARDLEDLAKNIQYF.

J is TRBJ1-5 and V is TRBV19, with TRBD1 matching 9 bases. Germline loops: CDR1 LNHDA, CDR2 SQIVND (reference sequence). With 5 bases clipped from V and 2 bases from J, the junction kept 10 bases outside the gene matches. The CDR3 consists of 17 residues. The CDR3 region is CASSATGGDSRNQPQHF. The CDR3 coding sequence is TGTGCCAGTAGTGCCACAGGGGGCGACTCCCGCAATCAGCCCCAGCATTTT.

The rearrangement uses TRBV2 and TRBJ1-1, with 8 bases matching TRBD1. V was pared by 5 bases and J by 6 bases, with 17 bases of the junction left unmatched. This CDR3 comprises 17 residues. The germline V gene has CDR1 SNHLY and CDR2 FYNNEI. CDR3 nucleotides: TGTGCCAGCAGTCACCGCAGTACAGGGGGAGTCTCCGCTGAAGCTTTCTTT. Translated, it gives CASSHRSTGGVSAEAFF.

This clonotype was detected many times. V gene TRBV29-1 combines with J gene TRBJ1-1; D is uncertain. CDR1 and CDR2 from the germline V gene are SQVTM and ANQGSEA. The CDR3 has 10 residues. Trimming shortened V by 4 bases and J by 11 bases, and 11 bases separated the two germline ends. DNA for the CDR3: TGCAGCGTTGCGGCAGGTGAGGCTTTCTTT. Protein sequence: CSVAAGEAFF.

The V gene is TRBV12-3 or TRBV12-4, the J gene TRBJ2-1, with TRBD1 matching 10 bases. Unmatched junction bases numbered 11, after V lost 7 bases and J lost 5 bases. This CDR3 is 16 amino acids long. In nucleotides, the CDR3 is TGTGCCAGCATCCGTCCCGGACAGGGGGGACACAATGAGCAGTTCTTC. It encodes CASIRPGQGGHNEQFF.

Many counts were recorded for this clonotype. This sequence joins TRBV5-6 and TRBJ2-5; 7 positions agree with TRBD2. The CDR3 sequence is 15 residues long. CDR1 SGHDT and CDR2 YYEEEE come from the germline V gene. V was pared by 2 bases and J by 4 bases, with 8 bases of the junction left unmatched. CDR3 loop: CASSLGTSASETQYF. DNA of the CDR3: TGTGCCAGCAGCTTAGGCACTAGCGCATCAGAGACCCAGTACTTC.

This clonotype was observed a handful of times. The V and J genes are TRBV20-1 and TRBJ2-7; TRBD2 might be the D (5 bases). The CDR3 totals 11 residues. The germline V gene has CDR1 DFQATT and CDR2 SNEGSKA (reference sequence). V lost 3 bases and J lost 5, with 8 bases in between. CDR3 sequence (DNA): TGCAGTGCTAGCACGGAGGACGAGCAGTACTTC. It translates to CSASTEDEQYF.

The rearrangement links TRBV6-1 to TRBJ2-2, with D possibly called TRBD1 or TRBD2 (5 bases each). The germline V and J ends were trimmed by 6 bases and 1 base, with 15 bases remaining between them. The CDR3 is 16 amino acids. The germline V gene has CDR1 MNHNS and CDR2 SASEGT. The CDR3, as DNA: TGTGCCAGCAGCCCCTGGGACGGGATGAACACCGGGGAGCTGTTTTTT. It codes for CASSPWDGMNTGELFF.

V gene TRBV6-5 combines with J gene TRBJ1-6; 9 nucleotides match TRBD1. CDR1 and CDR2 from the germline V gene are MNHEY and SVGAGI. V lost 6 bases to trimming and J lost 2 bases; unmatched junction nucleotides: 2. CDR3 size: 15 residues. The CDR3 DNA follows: TGTGCCAGCAGCGGACAGGGGACCTATAATTCACCCCTCCACTTT. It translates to CASSGQGTYNSPLHF.

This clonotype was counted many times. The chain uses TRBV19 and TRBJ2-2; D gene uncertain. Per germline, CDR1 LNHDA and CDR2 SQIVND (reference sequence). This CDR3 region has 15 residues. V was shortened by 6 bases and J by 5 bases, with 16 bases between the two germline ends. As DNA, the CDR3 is TGTGCCAGTAGATACGGAGCCGTGGGGACCGGGGAGCTGTTTTTT. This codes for CASRYGAVGTGELFF.